The clone carrying this T cell receptor (beta chain) was detected ten times or more. The target antigen is unknown. This record belongs to a study of early T cells in non-severe SARS-CoV-2 infection. Study summary: Unsorted whole-blood RNA was sequenced in bulk, leaving chains unpaired. Study-wide findings and caveats: Matching results from VDJdb favored anti-spike CD8 responses, leaving private and CD4 specificities undetected.

Germline CDR1 reads MNHEY; CDR2 reads SVGEGT. This CDR3 is built from 16 residues. Between the trimmed V and J ends, which lost 2 bases and 3 bases, there was a span of 14 bases. Individual cDNA molecules were tagged with unique molecular identifiers, the study reported. TCRdb processed the 5' RACE reads anew with MiXCR; each CDR3 protein has one entry. Counted here are about 40,000 distinct CDR3 sequences, about 6.5% occurring once; the ten biggest clones make up around 7.7%. The source material was whole blood, sampled at baseline. The receptor was derived from an adult who was a healthcare worker with PCR-confirmed SARS-CoV-2 infection or an uninfected control (not recorded which). The rearrangement uses TRBV6-2 or TRBV6-3 and TRBJ1-5, with a possible D match to TRBD1 (5 bases). The CDR3 here is CASSYGSGINNQPQHF. DNA of the CDR3: TGTGCCAGCAGTTACGGGTCAGGGATCAACAATCAGCCCCAGCATTTT.